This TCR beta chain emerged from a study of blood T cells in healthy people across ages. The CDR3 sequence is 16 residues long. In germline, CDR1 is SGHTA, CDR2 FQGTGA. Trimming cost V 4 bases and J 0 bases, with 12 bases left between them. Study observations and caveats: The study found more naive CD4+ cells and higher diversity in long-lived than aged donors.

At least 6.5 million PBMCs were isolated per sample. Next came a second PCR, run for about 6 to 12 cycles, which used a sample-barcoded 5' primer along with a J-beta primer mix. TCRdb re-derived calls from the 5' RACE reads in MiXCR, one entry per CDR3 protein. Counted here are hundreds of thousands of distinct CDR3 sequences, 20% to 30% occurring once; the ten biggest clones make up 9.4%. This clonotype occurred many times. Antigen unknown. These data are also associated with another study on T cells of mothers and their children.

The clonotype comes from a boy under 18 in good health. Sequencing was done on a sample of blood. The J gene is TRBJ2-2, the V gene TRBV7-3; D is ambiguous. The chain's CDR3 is CASSWGPPANTGELFF. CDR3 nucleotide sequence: TGTGCCAGCAGCTGGGGTCCGCCCGCGAACACCGGGGAGCTGTTTTTT.